Each of the 9 T cell receptor beta chains below was sequenced from the same sample in a study of blood T cell repertoires in COVID-19. Sequencing was performed with immunoSEQ multiplex PCR; in TCRdb, only in-frame clones are kept and a portion is missing. The sample holds about 160,000 clones, approximately 85% seen once. Source material: peripheral blood. All receptors come from a woman in her forties or fifties with COVID-19, enrolled during active disease.

The V call is TRBV6-1, the J call TRBJ2-7; D is possibly TRBD2 (5 bases). Germline V gene data show CDR1 as MNHNS and CDR2 as SASEGT. The V end lost 3 bases, the J end lost 4 bases, and 13 bases lay between the germline ends. The CDR3 runs to 14 residues. CDR3 sequence: CASSDPVRRYEQYF. As DNA, the CDR3 is TGTGCCAGCAGTGATCCTGTGAGGAGGTACGAGCAGTACTTC.

V and J are TRBV28 and TRBJ1-5; TRBD1 matches at 10 bases. CDR3 length equals 16 residues. The V and J ends lost 8 bases and 6 bases, in that order; junction bases with no gene match: 13. Germline V gene lookup returns CDR1 MDHEN and CDR2 SYDVKM. Here the CDR3 DNA reads TGTGCCAGCGGCCAGACCGGGACAGGGGACGGTCAGCCCCAGCATTTT. Its translation is CASGQTGTGDGQPQHF.

This chain's CDR3 is CASRLGRGGRNEQFF. Here the CDR3 DNA reads TGTGCAAGTCGCTTAGGGCGGGGGGGCCGGAATGAGCAGTTCTTC. The chain is built from TRBV12-2 and TRBJ2-1; TRBD2 reflects the table's D call only, with no check against the DNA. TRBV12-2 is a pseudogene segment. This CDR3 region has 15 residues.

This chain connects TRBV6-4 to TRBJ1-6; 8 nucleotides line up with TRBD1. This CDR3 has 15 amino acids. Losses at the gene ends were 2 bases for V and 7 bases for J; bases not matched to a gene: 4. CDR1 is MRHNA and CDR2 is SNTAGT in the germline V gene. For the CDR3, the DNA is TGTGCCAGCAGTGACCAGGGGGCCGGGAATTCACCCCTCCACTTT. Protein product: CASSDQGAGNSPLHF.

This chain joins TRBV19 and TRBJ2-2, with a weak D call TRBD1 (5 bases). This CDR3 region has 14 residues. Between the trimmed V and J ends, which lost 2 bases and 1 base, there was a span of 5 bases. CDR1 and CDR2 from the germline V gene are LNHDA and SQIVND (reference sequence). CDR3 sequence reads: CASSIQGNTGELFF. The DNA for the CDR3 is TGTGCCAGTAGTATACAGGGGAACACCGGGGAGCTGTTTTTT.

The rearrangement links TRBV14 to TRBJ2-2; possible D gene TRBD1, 6 bases. There are 14 residues in the CDR3. Trimming removed 3 bases from V and 3 bases from J, with 8 bases in between. Germline CDR1 and CDR2: SGHDN and FVKESK. CDR3 DNA sequence: TGTGCCAGCAGCCACGGACAGTACACCGGGGAGCTGTTTTTT. Its protein product is CASSHGQYTGELFF.

The rearrangement links TRBV4-1 to TRBJ1-1; TRBD1 matches at 7 bases. CDR1 is MGHRA, CDR2 YSYEKL, per germline. J was trimmed by 3 bases and V by 4 bases; bases with no gene match: 5. The CDR3 covers 14 residues. This CDR3 is CASSPQGMDTEAFF. DNA for the CDR3: TGCGCCAGCAGCCCACAGGGGATGGACACTGAAGCTTTCTTT.

This clone was detected a few times. The chain has TRBV7-2 and TRBJ2-2, with a weak D call TRBD2 (6 bases). This CDR3 is 14 amino acids long. Trimming removed 5 bases at V and 6 bases at J, with 13 bases between. The V gene's germline CDR1 is SGHTA and CDR2 FQGNSA. In DNA form, the CDR3 reads TGTGCCAGCAGCCAATCGGGGGTATCCGGGGAGCTGTTTTTT. The encoded protein is CASSQSGVSGELFF.

V and J are TRBV7-9 and TRBJ2-5, with D possibly matching TRBD2 (6 bases). Germline V gene sequence: CDR1 SEHNR, CDR2 FQNEAQ (reference sequence). The CDR3 has 11 amino acids. CDR3 in DNA: TGTCTCTCGGGGGTACAAGAGACCCAGTACTTC. It specifies CLSGVQETQYF.